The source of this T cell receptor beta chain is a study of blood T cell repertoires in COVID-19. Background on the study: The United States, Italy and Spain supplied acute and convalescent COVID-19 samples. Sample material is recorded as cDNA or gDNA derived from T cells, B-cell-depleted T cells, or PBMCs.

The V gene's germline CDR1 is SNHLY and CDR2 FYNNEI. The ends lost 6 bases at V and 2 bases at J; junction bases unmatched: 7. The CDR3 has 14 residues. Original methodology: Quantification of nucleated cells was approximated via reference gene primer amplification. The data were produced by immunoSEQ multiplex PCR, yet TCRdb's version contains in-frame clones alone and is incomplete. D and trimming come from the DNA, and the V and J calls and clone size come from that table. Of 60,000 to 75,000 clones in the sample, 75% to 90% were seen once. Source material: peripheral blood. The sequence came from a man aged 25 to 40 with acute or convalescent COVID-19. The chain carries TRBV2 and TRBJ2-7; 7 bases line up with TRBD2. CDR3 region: CASSLLAGAYEQYF. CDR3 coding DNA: TGTGCCAGCAGCCTCCTCGCGGGAGCCTACGAGCAGTACTTC.